This TCR beta chain originates from a study of blood T cell repertoires in COVID-19. Whole-study context: The United States, Italy and Spain were the sources of the acute and convalescent COVID-19 samples. PBMCs, B-cell-depleted T cells, or T cells were the source of the cDNA or gDNA that made up the material.

Seattle researchers signed up patients amid active infection and tracked them longitudinally. In the source study's methods: It was from reference gene primer amplification that nucleated cell counts were estimated. TCRdb keeps only in-frame clones here, not all; method: immunoSEQ multiplex PCR. The V and J calls and clone size are taken from that table; D and trimming were inferred from the DNA. The profile shows fewer than 85,000 clones, 70% to 80% of them singletons. The receptor comes from a man between 65 and 85 years old with COVID-19, enrolled during active disease. The sample consisted of peripheral blood.

CDR3 DNA: TGTGCCAGCAGCGTAGCAGCGGGGCCTAGCACAGATACGCAGTATTTT. Translation: CASSVAAGPSTDTQYF. The chain recombines TRBV9 with TRBJ2-3, with TRBD2 matching over 7 bases. Germline V CDR1 and CDR2: SGDLS, YYNGEE. This CDR3 spans 16 amino acids. After removal of 0 bases from V and 0 bases from J, the junction contained 4 bases not matched to a gene.